One and the same sample provided the 19 T cell receptor beta chains below, sequenced in a study of sequential checkpoint blockade in melanoma. Method: immunoSEQ multiplex PCR; TCRdb's copy keeps in-frame clones and lacks some. The table lists some 35,000 clones, nearly 90% of them singletons. The sample's treatment: randomized to nivolumab then ipilimumab (arm A) or the reverse (arm B). The sequenced sample was CD8+ T cells sorted from blood (inferred from file names), obtained from a patient given nivolumab and ipilimumab in sequence. These receptors were taken from a human donor with melanoma.

The chain combines TRBV27 with TRBJ2-1; TRBD2 matches at 7 bases. This CDR3 spans 17 amino acids. Germline V lookup: CDR1 MNHEY, CDR2 SMNVEV (reference sequence). The ends lost 2 bases at V and 8 bases at J; junction bases unmatched: 15. CDR3 DNA sequence: TGTGCCAGCAGTTTACCCGGGAGGACCCTAGGGAGAGATGAGCAGTTCTTC. Translation gives CASSLPGRTLGRDEQFF.

The chain links TRBV2 to TRBJ1-1; 10 bases align to TRBD1. V gave up 10 bases and J gave up 2 bases; unmatched junction bases: 4. The germline V gene has CDR1 SNHLY and CDR2 FYNNEI. This CDR3 contains 13 residues. CDR3 coding DNA: TGTGCCAAGGGGACAGGGGTAAACACTGAAGCTTTCTTT. Its translation is CAKGTGVNTEAFF.

This clone was observed once. The genes are TRBV7-8 and TRBJ2-5; D might be TRBD1 (6 bases). The V end was cut by 3 bases, the J end by 1 base, with 9 bases between. This CDR3 has 14 amino acids. From germline, CDR1 is SGHVS and CDR2 FQNEAQ. CDR3 sequence reads: CASSFRGLQETQYF. CDR3 DNA sequence: TGTGCCAGCAGCTTCAGGGGCCTCCAAGAGACCCAGTACTTC.

The chain recombines TRBV9 with TRBJ1-2; 8 bases map to TRBD1. Trimming removed 0 bases from V and 8 bases from J; junction bases left unmatched: 3. CDR1 is SGDLS, CDR2 YYNGEE, per germline. CDR3 size: 13 residues. CDR3 loop: CASSVGTGGGYTF. The CDR3 DNA is TGTGCCAGCAGCGTAGGAACAGGGGGAGGCTACACCTTC.

Concerning this clone itself: At one of its ends the junction is not consistent with the germline gene, which may arise from a read error. The rearrangement links TRBV7-8 to TRBJ1-5, with a weak D call TRBD1 (6 bases). The CDR3 has 15 residues. The V gene's germline CDR1 is SGHVS and CDR2 FQNEAQ. The CDR3 DNA follows: TGTACCAGCAGCTTTCGGGCAGGGGTCAATCAGCCCCAGCATTTT. This gives the protein CTSSFRAGVNQPQHF.

The chain combines TRBV28 with TRBJ1-3, with unresolved D. V was clipped by 7 bases and J by 2 bases, with 18 bases between them. The CDR3 runs 16 residues. CDR1 MDHEN and CDR2 SYDVKM come from the germline V gene. The CDR3, as DNA: TGTGCCAGCACTCGCTGGCCAGACTTAACTGGAAACACCATATATTTT. Protein product: CASTRWPDLTGNTIYF.

The chain has TRBV6-5 and TRBJ2-5; D is perhaps TRBD2 (6 bases). CDR1 MNHEY and CDR2 SVGAGI come from the germline V gene. The CDR3 is 14 amino acids. The germline V and J ends were trimmed by 0 bases and 4 bases, with 9 bases remaining between them. CDR3 DNA: TGTGCCAGCAGTTACTCGATTAGCGGAGAGACCCAGTACTTC. Protein: CASSYSISGETQYF.

This chain uses TRBV11-2 with TRBJ2-1, with 8 bases matching TRBD2. Germline V gene lookup returns CDR1 SGHAT and CDR2 FQNNGV. With 1 base clipped from V and 8 bases from J, the junction kept 10 bases outside the gene matches. CDR3 length: 16 amino acids. The CDR3 nucleotides are TGTGCCAGCAGCTTAGGTCTCGGGAGGGCTGGGGATGAGCAGTTCTTC. Protein sequence: CASSLGLGRAGDEQFF. Looking up the rest from reference TRBV11-2 and TRBJ2-1 gives the full variable domain: EAGVAQSPRYKIIEKRQSVAFWCNPISGHATLYWYQQILGQGPKLLIQFQNNGVVDDSQLPKDRFSAERLKGVDSTLKIQPAKLEDSAVYLCASSLGLGRAGDEQFFGPGTRLTVL.

V usage is TRBV27 and J usage is TRBJ1-2; D ambiguous. This CDR3 comprises 15 residues. Germline CDR1 is MNHEY and CDR2 is SMNVEV (reference sequence). The V and J ends lost 7 bases and 2 bases respectively, with 17 bases between them. CDR3 DNA: TGTGCCAGCACCACGGGAGCGGCCGGGAACTATGGCTACACCTTC. Protein: CASTTGAAGNYGYTF.

The chain uses TRBV14 and TRBJ2-1; D perhaps matches TRBD2 (6 bases). Germline CDR1 reads SGHDN; CDR2 reads FVKESK. There are 15 residues in the CDR3. V shed 4 bases and J shed 2 bases, with 12 bases lying between them. The CDR3 sequence: CASSLRLDTYNEQFF. The CDR3 nucleotides read TGTGCCAGCAGCCTCCGACTAGATACCTACAATGAGCAGTTCTTC.

This clone was seen a single time. The rearrangement links TRBV5-3 to TRBJ2-7; 9 positions match TRBD2. TRBV5-3 is annotated as an ORF whose role is uncertain. Trimming cost V 2 bases and J 5 bases; bases outside gene matches: 5. CDR3 size: 14 residues. The CDR3 loop reads CARSLGLAGNEQYF. CDR3 coding DNA: TGTGCCAGAAGCTTAGGCCTAGCGGGAAACGAGCAGTACTTC.

This chain joins TRBV10-3 and TRBJ1-1; no clear D. The germline CDR1 and CDR2 sequences are ENHRY and SYGVKD. CDR3 size: 14 residues. V gave up 7 bases and J gave up 1 base, with 13 bases separating them. The CDR3 here is CAINDRGSNTEAFF. The CDR3 DNA sequence: TGTGCCATCAACGATCGAGGATCGAACACTGAAGCTTTCTTT.

CDR3 region: CASLTEGLAGVYEQYF. CDR3 in DNA: TGTGCCAGTCTTACTGAGGGACTAGCGGGGGTCTACGAGCAGTACTTC. The chain has TRBV2 and TRBJ2-7, with 14 bases fitting TRBD2. V shed 9 bases, J shed 3 bases, and the junction held 10 bases outside the gene matches. In germline, CDR1 is SNHLY, CDR2 FYNNEI. This CDR3 region has 16 residues.

The chain joins TRBV6-6 to TRBJ2-1; 11 nucleotides line up with TRBD2. V lost 9 bases to trimming and J lost 9 bases; unmatched junction nucleotides: 10. The CDR3 extends over 14 amino acids. Germline CDR1 MNHNY, CDR2 SVGAGI (reference sequence). For the CDR3, the DNA is TGTGCCAGTGAAGGGGCTAGCGGGAGGTTTGAGCAGTTCTTC. Protein product: CASEGASGRFEQFF.

The chain is built from TRBV6-5 and TRBJ2-7; 8 nucleotides agree with TRBD2. CDR1 and CDR2 from the germline V gene are MNHEY and SVGAGI. CDR3 length equals 16 residues. The trim removed 0 bases at V and 0 bases at J, leaving 4 bases unmatched. The CDR3 DNA sequence: TGTGCCAGCAGTTACTCCTCGGGGGGGGTCTCCTACGAGCAGTACGTC. This sequence encodes CASSYSSGGVSYEQYV.

V usage is TRBV12-5 and J usage is TRBJ2-1, with a tentative D call TRBD2 (5 bases). Trimming removed 4 bases at V and 10 bases at J, with 11 bases between. Germline V gene lookup returns CDR1 LGHNT and CDR2 FRNRAP. This CDR3 contains 12 residues. The CDR3 coding sequence is TGTGCTAGTGGTTGGGAGACGGTCGAGCAGTTCTTC. Amino acids: CASGWETVEQFF.

This chain connects TRBV28 to TRBJ2-3; 9 bases are shared with TRBD1. V dropped 4 bases and J dropped 4; count of bases not matched to a gene: 9. The CDR3 sequence is 16 residues long. Germline V gene data show CDR1 as MDHEN and CDR2 as SYDVKM. CDR3 DNA: TGTGCCAGCAGTTCAGGGACAGGGTACCCCCCAGATACGCAGTATTTT. Protein: CASSSGTGYPPDTQYF.

CDR3 loop: CASSLGHFSNQPQHF. Written as DNA, the CDR3 is TGTGCCAGTAGTTTGGGACACTTTAGCAATCAGCCCCAGCATTTT. V is TRBV19 and J is TRBJ1-5; the D gene is possibly TRBD1 (6 bases). Per the germline V gene, CDR1 is LNHDA and CDR2 is SQIVND (reference sequence). CDR3 size: 15 residues. Trimming cost V 5 bases and J 0 bases, with 11 bases left between them. Based on the CDR3 plus reference TRBV19 and TRBJ1-5, the full variable domain is DGGITQSPKYLFRKEGQNVTLSCEQNLNHDAMYWYRQDPGQGLRLIYYSQIVNDFQKGDIAEGYSVSREKKESFPLTVTSAQKNPTAFYLCASSLGHFSNQPQHFGDGTRLSIL.

This clone was seen more than once but under ten times. The chain carries TRBV7-8 and TRBJ2-3, with TRBD2 matching 8 bases. There are 15 residues in the CDR3. Per the germline V gene, CDR1 is SGHVS and CDR2 is FQNEAQ. V shed 1 base, J shed 4 bases, and the junction held 4 bases outside the gene matches. In nucleotides, the CDR3 is TGTGCCAGCAGCTTAGAGACTAGCGATGCAGATACGCAGTATTTT. It codes for CASSLETSDADTQYF.